These 20 T cell receptor beta chains were sequenced from one sample in a study of T cell changes during pregnancy in multiple sclerosis. TCRdb's copy holds only in-frame clones and misses some; the assay was immunoSEQ multiplex PCR. The table has fewer than 55,000 clones, around nine tenths seen once. The sample consisted of peripheral blood, taken in the first trimester of pregnancy. These receptors originate from a female donor with multiple sclerosis, enrolled in a pregnancy study.

V gene TRBV9 combines with J gene TRBJ1-5; 7 bases are a match to TRBD1. Trimming removed 4 bases from V and 4 bases from J; junction bases left unmatched: 5. Per the germline V gene, CDR1 is SGDLS and CDR2 is YYNGEE. The length of the CDR3 is 14 residues. For the CDR3, the DNA is TGTGCCAGCAGCCGACAGGGTATAAATCAGCCCCAGCATTTT. It yields the protein CASSRQGINQPQHF.

The V and J genes are TRBV5-4 and TRBJ1-2, with 12 bases identical to TRBD1. V trimming: 5 bases; J trimming: 7 bases; junction bases outside the gene matches: 9. Germline lookup yields CDR1 SGHNT and CDR2 YYREEE (reference sequence). The CDR3 runs 15 residues. The CDR3 reads CASRYGTGGGIGYTF. The CDR3 coding sequence is TGTGCCAGCAGATACGGGACAGGGGGCGGCATTGGCTACACCTTC.

This sequence joins TRBV5-1 and TRBJ1-3; possible D gene TRBD1, 5 bases. CDR3 length: 14 amino acids. From germline, CDR1 is SGHRS and CDR2 YFSETQ. V lost 5 bases, J lost 0 bases, and 9 bases lay in between. The CDR3 region is CASSWGDSGNTIYF. CDR3 bases: TGCGCCAGCAGTTGGGGGGACTCTGGAAACACCATATATTTT.

The rearrangement joins TRBV5-1 to TRBJ1-4; 9 nucleotides match TRBD1. V lost 2 bases and J lost 4; bases outside the gene matches: 3. Germline V CDR1 and CDR2: SGHRS, YFSETQ. This CDR3 contains 15 residues. The CDR3 loop reads CASSLMTGGNEKLFF. The CDR3 coding sequence is TGCGCCAGCAGCTTAATGACAGGGGGTAATGAAAAACTGTTTTTT.

V and J are TRBV4-1 and TRBJ1-2; perhaps TRBD1 as D (6 bases). Germline assignment: CDR1 MGHRA and CDR2 YSYEKL. The CDR3 totals 15 residues. V was cut by 1 base and J by 5 bases, with 14 bases left in between. The CDR3 DNA follows: TGCGCCAGCAGCCAAGCCCCAGGGGTAAGGTATGGCTACACCTTC. It is translated as CASSQAPGVRYGYTF.

This clone showed up just a few times. The V and J genes are TRBV11-3 and TRBJ2-2; 13 nucleotides match TRBD2. The CDR3 has 15 residues. Germline CDR1 SGHNT, CDR2 YENEEA. Losses at the gene ends were 5 bases for V and 7 bases for J; bases not matched to a gene: 4. CDR3 sequence (DNA): TGTGCCAGCAGCCCAGGACTAGCGGGGGACGGGGAGCTGTTTTTT. Amino acid sequence: CASSPGLAGDGELFF.

The count of this clone is one. The V and J genes are TRBV6-5 and TRBJ1-2; 7 bases map to TRBD1. This CDR3 contains 12 residues. CDR1 is MNHEY, CDR2 SVGAGI, per germline. V lost 6 bases and J lost 7; bases outside the gene matches: 5. The CDR3 DNA is TGTGCCAGCAGACGGACAGGCGGTGGCTACACCTTC. It yields the protein CASRRTGGGYTF.

This chain links TRBV5-1 with TRBJ2-2; D is perhaps TRBD2 (5 bases). The ends were cut back, 4 bases at V and 0 bases at J, with 10 bases in the middle. The length of the CDR3 is 15 residues. Per the germline V gene, CDR1 is SGHRS and CDR2 is YFSETQ. The CDR3 DNA follows: TGCGCCAGCAGCCAATGGCGGGCGAACACCGGGGAGCTGTTTTTT. Amino acids: CASSQWRANTGELFF.

The V and J genes are TRBV5-1 and TRBJ2-3; D unresolved. In germline, CDR1 is SGHRS, CDR2 YFSETQ. The length of the CDR3 is 14 residues. V lost 4 bases to trimming and J lost 3 bases, with 12 bases between them. CDR3 in amino acids: CASSRSPPTDTQYF. The CDR3 region has the DNA TGCGCCAGCAGCAGGAGCCCCCCGACAGATACGCAGTATTTT.

The chain links TRBV2 to TRBJ2-2; TRBD2 might be the D (6 bases). Germline V gene data show CDR1 as SNHLY and CDR2 as FYNNEI. Trimming pared 2 bases from V and 6 bases from J, leaving 7 bases between. The CDR3 runs 13 residues. The CDR3 spells CASSERLAGELFF. Here the CDR3 DNA reads TGTGCCAGCAGTGAACGACTAGCCGGGGAGCTGTTTTTT.

The chain is built from TRBV5-1 and TRBJ1-5; TRBD1 matches 11 bases. CDR1 and CDR2 (germline): SGHRS, YFSETQ. This CDR3 region has 14 residues. V gave up 4 bases and J gave up 7 bases; unmatched junction bases: 4. In DNA form, the CDR3 reads TGCGCCAGCAGCCCCGGACAGGGGGCCCAGCCCCAGCATTTT. Amino acids: CASSPGQGAQPQHF.

Here the CDR3 reads CASSLEVQGYEQYF. As DNA, the CDR3 is TGCGCCAGCAGCTTGGAAGTACAGGGCTACGAGCAGTACTTC. The chain joins TRBV5-1 to TRBJ2-7; D is possibly TRBD1 (6 bases). Trimming took off 0 bases at V and 3 bases at J, with 10 bases between the two ends. The CDR3 extends over 14 amino acids. Germline loops: CDR1 SGHRS, CDR2 YFSETQ.

The V and J genes are TRBV6-1 and TRBJ2-3; 7 bases map to TRBD2. This CDR3 has 14 amino acids. V was pared by 6 bases and J by 5 bases, with 8 bases of the junction left unmatched. The germline gives CDR1 MNHNS, CDR2 SASEGT. The chain's CDR3 is CASRLVGEGDTQYF. CDR3 DNA: TGTGCCAGCAGACTAGTAGGGGAGGGAGATACGCAGTATTTT.

V gene TRBV18 combines with J gene TRBJ2-1; possibly TRBD2 for D (6 bases). Germline lookup yields CDR1 KGHSH and CDR2 LQKENI. CDR3 length: 15 amino acids. The ends were cut back, 3 bases at V and 0 bases at J, with 9 bases in the middle. The CDR3 spells CASSPMTSSYNEQFF. The DNA of the CDR3 is TGTGCCAGCTCACCCATGACTAGCTCCTACAATGAGCAGTTCTTC.

The V and J genes are TRBV6-6 and TRBJ1-4; D is possibly TRBD1 (6 bases). Germline CDR1 MNHNY, CDR2 SVGAGI (reference sequence). The germline V and J ends were trimmed by 4 bases and 2 bases, with 11 bases remaining between them. The CDR3 sequence is 15 residues long. The DNA for the CDR3 is TGTGCCAGCAGTTCCTGGGACATTACTAATGAAAAACTGTTTTTT. Protein product: CASSSWDITNEKLFF.

This sequence joins TRBV6-5 and TRBJ2-7; D perhaps matches TRBD2 (6 bases). CDR3 length equals 14 residues. Germline values: CDR1 MNHEY, CDR2 SVGAGI. Trimming pared 3 bases from V and 5 bases from J, leaving 14 bases between. Written as DNA, the CDR3 is TGTGCCAGCAGTTATAGAGGAGGGCCCGACGAGCAGTACTTC. Translated: CASSYRGGPDEQYF.

This rearrangement joins TRBV5-1 to TRBJ2-3; 13 bases are a match to TRBD2. Germline CDR1 and CDR2: SGHRS and YFSETQ. Trimming took 4 bases from V and 1 from J; bases not matched to a gene: 0. The CDR3 runs to 15 residues. The CDR3: CASSGTSGGTDTQYF. CDR3 coding DNA: TGCGCCAGCAGCGGGACTAGCGGGGGCACAGATACGCAGTATTTT.

The chain combines TRBV18 with TRBJ2-7, with TRBD1 as a possible D gene (5 bases). Germline loops: CDR1 KGHSH, CDR2 LQKENI. V lost 3 bases and J lost 10, with 22 bases in between. The CDR3 consists of 15 residues. Here the CDR3 reads CASSPIRDSQAEQYF. Here the CDR3 DNA reads TGTGCCAGCTCACCTATCCGAGACAGCCAAGCAGAACAGTACTTC.

This clone has just a few counts. J is TRBJ2-7 and V is TRBV28, with 11 bases aligning to TRBD2. This CDR3 region has 15 residues. CDR1 and CDR2 (germline): MDHEN, SYDVKM. Trimming at V came to 4 bases and at J to 4 bases, leaving 6 bases not matched to a gene. The CDR3: CASSSLAGGLYEQYF. CDR3 bases: TGTGCCAGCAGTTCGTTAGCGGGGGGGCTATACGAGCAGTACTTC.

This clone was counted between two and nine times. This chain links TRBV10-3 with TRBJ1-2, with D unresolved. The germline V gene has CDR1 ENHRY and CDR2 SYGVKD. This CDR3 has 13 amino acids. Trimming left V 7 bases short and J 3 bases short, with 12 bases between. The CDR3 DNA reads as TGTGCCATCAAGCATTCGGGTGACTATGGCTACACCTTC. This gives the protein CAIKHSGDYGYTF.